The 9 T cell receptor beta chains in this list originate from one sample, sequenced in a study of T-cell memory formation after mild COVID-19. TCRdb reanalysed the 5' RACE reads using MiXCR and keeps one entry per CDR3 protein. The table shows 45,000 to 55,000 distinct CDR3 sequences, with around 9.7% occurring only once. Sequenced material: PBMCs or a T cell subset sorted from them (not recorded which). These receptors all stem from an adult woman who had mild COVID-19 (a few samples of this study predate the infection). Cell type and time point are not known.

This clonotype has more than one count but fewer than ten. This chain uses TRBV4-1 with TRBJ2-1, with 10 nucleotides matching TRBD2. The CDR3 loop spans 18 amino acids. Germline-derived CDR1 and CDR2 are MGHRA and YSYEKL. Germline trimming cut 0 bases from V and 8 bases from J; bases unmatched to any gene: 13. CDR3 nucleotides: TGCGCCAGCAGCCAAGAGCCCCCCCCCAGCGGGAGGGCCTATGAGCAGTTCTTC. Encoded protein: CASSQEPPPSGRAYEQFF.

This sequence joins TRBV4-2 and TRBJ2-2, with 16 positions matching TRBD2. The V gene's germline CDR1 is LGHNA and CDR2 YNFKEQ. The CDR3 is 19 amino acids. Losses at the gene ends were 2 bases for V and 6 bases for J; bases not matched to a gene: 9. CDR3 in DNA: TGTGCCAGCAGCCAAACCACAACGGGACTAGCGGGAGGGGCCGGGGAGCTGTTTTTT. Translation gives CASSQTTTGLAGGAGELFF.

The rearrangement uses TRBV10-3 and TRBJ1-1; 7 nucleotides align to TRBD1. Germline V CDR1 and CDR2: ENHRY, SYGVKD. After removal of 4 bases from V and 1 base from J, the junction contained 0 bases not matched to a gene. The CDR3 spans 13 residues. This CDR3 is CAISGQGNTEAFF. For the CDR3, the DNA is TGTGCCATCAGTGGACAGGGGAACACTGAAGCTTTCTTT.

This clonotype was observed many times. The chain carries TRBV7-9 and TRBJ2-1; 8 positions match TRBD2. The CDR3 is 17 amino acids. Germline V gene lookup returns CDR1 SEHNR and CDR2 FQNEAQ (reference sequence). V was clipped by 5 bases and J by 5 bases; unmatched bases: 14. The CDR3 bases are TGTGCCAGCAGCCTAAGGGCTCCGGGACTAGGCCACAATGAGCAGTTCTTC. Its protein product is CASSLRAPGLGHNEQFF.

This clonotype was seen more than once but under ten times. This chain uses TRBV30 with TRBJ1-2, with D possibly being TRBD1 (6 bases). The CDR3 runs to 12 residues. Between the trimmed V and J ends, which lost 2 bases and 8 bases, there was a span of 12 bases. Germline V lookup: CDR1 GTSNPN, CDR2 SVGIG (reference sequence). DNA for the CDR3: TGTGCCTGGAGTTCAGGGGTTGGAGGCTACACCTTC. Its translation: CAWSSGVGGYTF.

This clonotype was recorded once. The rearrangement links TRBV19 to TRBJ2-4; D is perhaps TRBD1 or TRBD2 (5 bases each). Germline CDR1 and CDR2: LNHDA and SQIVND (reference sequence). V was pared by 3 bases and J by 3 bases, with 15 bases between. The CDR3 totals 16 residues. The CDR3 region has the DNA TGTGCCAGTAGTATCGGGACGGGTCATGGCAAAAACATTCAGTACTTC. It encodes CASSIGTGHGKNIQYF.

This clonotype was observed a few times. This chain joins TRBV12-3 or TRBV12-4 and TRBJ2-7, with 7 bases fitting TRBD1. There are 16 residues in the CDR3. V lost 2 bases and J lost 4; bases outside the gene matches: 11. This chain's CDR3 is CASSLTRIGTDYEQYF. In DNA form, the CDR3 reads TGTGCCAGCAGTTTAACCCGGATCGGGACAGATTACGAGCAGTACTTC.

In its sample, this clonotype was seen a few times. The CDR3 coding sequence is TGTGCCAGCAGCCAAGTGTTTGTCGGATCCTACGAGCAGTACTTC. It codes for CASSQVFVGSYEQYF. The rearrangement uses TRBV4-2 and TRBJ2-7; D is ambiguous. Germline values: CDR1 LGHNA, CDR2 YNFKEQ. The V end lost 1 base, the J end lost 1 base, and 11 bases lay between the germline ends. This CDR3 contains 15 residues.

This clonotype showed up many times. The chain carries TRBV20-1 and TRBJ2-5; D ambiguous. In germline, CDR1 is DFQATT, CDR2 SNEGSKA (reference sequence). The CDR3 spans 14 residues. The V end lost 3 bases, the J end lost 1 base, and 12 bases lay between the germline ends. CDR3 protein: CSARVVRPQETQYF. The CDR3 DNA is TGCAGTGCTAGGGTCGTCCGCCCCCAAGAGACCCAGTACTTC.